These 25 T cell receptor beta chains were all obtained from the same sample, sequenced in a study of cytomegalovirus exposure and HLA in healthy donors. With 60 Vbeta and 13 Jbeta primers, the PCR was carried out. Sequenced by immunoSEQ multiplex PCR; TCRdb stores in-frame clones only, minus some. The repertoire has roughly 130,000 clones, 80% of them found once; the top ten carry around 5%. The specimen sequenced was PBMCs. The receptors shown here come from a man aged 25 to 45 in good health and CMV-seronegative.

V is TRBV4-1 and J is TRBJ1-1; D is undetermined. The V end was cut by 0 bases, the J end by 6 bases, with 14 bases between. Per germline, CDR1 MGHRA and CDR2 YSYEKL. The CDR3 loop spans 15 amino acids. CDR3 in DNA: TGCGCCAGCAGCCAAGATGGTCAGCCCGGGGCTGAAGCTTTCTTT. Its protein is CASSQDGQPGAEAFF.

J is TRBJ1-2 and V is TRBV2; weak D call: TRBD1 (5 bases). V was shortened by 8 bases and J by 2 bases, with 9 bases between the two germline ends. This CDR3 region has 12 residues. Per germline, CDR1 SNHLY and CDR2 FYNNEI. CDR3 DNA sequence: TGTGCCAGCCACAGGCCAAACTATGGCTACACCTTC. Amino acids: CASHRPNYGYTF.

The chain combines TRBV2 with TRBJ1-1, with TRBD1 matching over 9 bases. V lost 7 bases, J lost 3 bases, and 12 bases stayed unmatched. Germline V gene data show CDR1 as SNHLY and CDR2 as FYNNEI. This CDR3 has 16 amino acids. Here the CDR3 reads CASTPLQGAVYTEAFF. For the CDR3, the DNA is TGTGCCAGCACCCCTTTACAGGGGGCGGTTTACACTGAAGCTTTCTTT.

The rearrangement uses TRBV6-5 and TRBJ2-7; 7 bases match TRBD1. The CDR3 covers 14 residues. J lost 4 bases, V lost 5 bases, and 8 bases had no gene match. Germline assignment: CDR1 MNHEY and CDR2 SVGAGI. The CDR3 sequence: CASSPQTGPYEQYF. In DNA, the CDR3 is TGTGCCAGCAGTCCCCAGACAGGGCCATACGAGCAGTACTTC.

This clone was recorded only once. The chain carries TRBV7-2 and TRBJ2-3; tentatively, D is TRBD2 (5 bases). CDR3 length equals 17 residues. CDR1 SGHTA and CDR2 FQGNSA come from the germline V gene. Between the trimmed V and J ends, which lost 8 bases and 0 bases, there was a span of 21 bases. CDR3 coding DNA: TGTGCCAGCTCTATAGAGGGAACTTCTTATAGCACAGATACGCAGTATTTT. Its protein product is CASSIEGTSYSTDTQYF.

V gene TRBV28 combines with J gene TRBJ1-1; D may be TRBD1 (6 bases). The CDR3 spans 17 residues. V lost 3 bases and J lost 2, with 19 bases in between. CDR1 MDHEN and CDR2 SYDVKM come from the germline V gene. CDR3 coding DNA: TGTGCCAGCAGTTTGTTTTTCGGGACACTGAAAAACACTGAAGCTTTCTTT. As protein: CASSLFFGTLKNTEAFF.

V and J are TRBV28 and TRBJ2-2; no clear D gene. Per germline, CDR1 MDHEN and CDR2 SYDVKM. This CDR3 is built from 14 residues. Trimming left V 7 bases short and J 0 bases short, with 9 bases between. CDR3 amino acids: CASKRRTNTGELFF. The CDR3 region has the DNA TGTGCCAGCAAAAGGAGAACGAACACCGGGGAGCTGTTTTTT.

The chain uses TRBV28 and TRBJ1-5; D remains ambiguous. V dropped 5 bases and J dropped 0 bases, with 14 bases sitting between them. The CDR3 length is 16 residues. Germline V CDR1 and CDR2: MDHEN, SYDVKM. The CDR3 region is CASSQGGRDSNQPQHF. For the CDR3, the DNA is TGTGCCAGCAGTCAAGGCGGTAGAGATAGCAATCAGCCCCAGCATTTT.

The rearrangement joins TRBV7-8 to TRBJ1-4; possible D gene TRBD1, 6 bases. V was cut by 3 bases and J by 2 bases, with 10 bases left in between. The CDR3 length is 15 residues. Germline CDR1 and CDR2: SGHVS and FQNEAQ. CDR3 bases: TGTGCCAGCAGCTTGAGGGGGGGCACTAATGAAAAACTGTTTTTT. Translation gives CASSLRGGTNEKLFF.

This rearrangement joins TRBV2 to TRBJ1-5; 7 bases fit TRBD1. Germline V gene data show CDR1 as SNHLY and CDR2 as FYNNEI. CDR3 length: 15 amino acids. Trimming at V came to 7 bases and at J to 4 bases, leaving 10 bases not matched to a gene. CDR3 nucleotide sequence: TGTGCCAGCACCAAGGGCGACAGGGAGAATCAGCCCCAGCATTTT. Its translation is CASTKGDRENQPQHF.

The V and J genes are TRBV4-2 and TRBJ2-5, with 13 positions matching TRBD2. The CDR3 spans 17 residues. In germline, CDR1 is LGHNA, CDR2 YNFKEQ. Germline trimming cut 4 bases from V and 4 bases from J; bases unmatched to any gene: 9. CDR3 nucleotide sequence: TGTGCCAGCAGCCCGACTAGCGGGAGGTATACCGGAGAGACCCAGTACTTC. It is translated as CASSPTSGRYTGETQYF.

The rearrangement uses TRBV6-5 and TRBJ2-7; 7 bases line up with TRBD1. CDR1 is MNHEY and CDR2 is SVGAGI in the germline V gene. With 0 bases clipped from V and 4 bases from J, the junction kept 9 bases outside the gene matches. The CDR3 sequence is 16 residues long. The CDR3 DNA is TGTGCCAGCAGTTACTCGGCGAGGGGGCCCTCGTACGAGCAGTACTTC. Protein: CASSYSARGPSYEQYF.

This chain connects TRBV11-2 to TRBJ2-5, with D possibly being TRBD1 (6 bases). V lost 7 bases to trimming and J lost 2 bases, with 14 bases between them. CDR1 is SGHAT, CDR2 FQNNGV, per germline. CDR3 length: 14 residues. The CDR3 DNA reads as TGTGCCAGCAACCGAGGGGGAATTCAAGAGACCCAGTACTTC. Translating gives CASNRGGIQETQYF. The full variable domain, rest sourced from reference TRBV11-2 and TRBJ2-5, is EAGVAQSPRYKIIEKRQSVAFWCNPISGHATLYWYQQILGQGPKLLIQFQNNGVVDDSQLPKDRFSAERLKGVDSTLKIQPAKLEDSAVYLCASNRGGIQETQYFGPGTRLLVL.

V usage is TRBV15 and J usage is TRBJ1-4; possibly TRBD1 for D (5 bases). The V and J ends lost 0 bases and 3 bases respectively, with 11 bases between them. Germline V CDR1 and CDR2: LNHNV, YYDKDF (reference sequence). This CDR3 region has 16 residues. The CDR3: CATSRDKGRPNEKLFF. The CDR3 DNA reads as TGTGCCACCAGCAGAGACAAGGGGCGTCCTAATGAAAAACTGTTTTTT.

This clone was seen a handful of times. V usage is TRBV5-1 and J usage is TRBJ2-7, with TRBD1 identical over 8 bases. CDR1 is SGHRS, CDR2 YFSETQ, per germline. The CDR3 is 16 amino acids. V lost 3 bases, J lost 1 base, and 9 bases stayed unmatched. CDR3 in amino acids: CASSSRPWTGSYEQYF. The CDR3 coding sequence is TGCGCCAGCAGCTCCCGACCCTGGACAGGGTCCTACGAGCAGTACTTC. Combining the CDR3 with reference TRBV5-1 and TRBJ2-7 gives the whole variable domain KAGVTQTPRYLIKTRGQQVTLSCSPISGHRSVSWYQQTPGQGLQFLFEYFSETQRNKGNFPGRFSGRQFSNSRSEMNVSTLELGDSALYLCASSSRPWTGSYEQYFGPGTRLTVT.

This clone was seen only a few times. V usage is TRBV5-8 and J usage is TRBJ1-1; a weak D match, TRBD1 (5 bases). This CDR3 is 15 amino acids long. Germline V gene lookup returns CDR1 SGHTS and CDR2 YDEGEE. V lost 0 bases, J lost 4 bases, and 13 bases lay in between. CDR3 sequence: CASSLEAGWGTEAFF. The CDR3 nucleotides are TGTGCCAGCAGCTTGGAGGCAGGGTGGGGCACTGAAGCTTTCTTT.

The V call is TRBV10-2, the J call TRBJ1-4, with TRBD1 as a possible D gene (6 bases). Germline CDR1 reads WSHSY; CDR2 reads SAAADI. With 4 bases removed from V and 7 bases from J, the gap between germline ends came to 16 bases. The CDR3 consists of 15 residues. CDR3 nucleotides: TGCGCCAGCAGTGGGCTAACACAGGGCGCTGAAAAACTGTTTTTT. It yields the protein CASSGLTQGAEKLFF.

The chain joins TRBV5-1 to TRBJ2-7, with a possible D match to TRBD1 (6 bases). V lost 4 bases and J lost 9, with 20 bases in between. Germline V gives CDR1 SGHRS, CDR2 YFSETQ. This CDR3 spans 14 amino acids. CDR3 nucleotide sequence: TGCGCCAGCAGCCTTGGGGACACTAATCTGGGGCAGTACTTC. Translating gives CASSLGDTNLGQYF.

J is TRBJ2-4 and V is TRBV7-9, with TRBD2 matching over 8 bases. The length of the CDR3 is 15 residues. Germline assignment: CDR1 SEHNR and CDR2 FQNEAQ (reference sequence). V gave up 5 bases and J gave up 7 bases; unmatched junction bases: 10. The CDR3 region is CASSRSSGSSNIQYF. The CDR3, as DNA: TGTGCCAGCAGCCGTTCCAGCGGGAGTTCTAACATTCAGTACTTC.

This chain uses TRBV29-1 with TRBJ2-3; 7 bases are a match to TRBD1. The CDR3 spans 15 residues. Per germline, CDR1 SQVTM and CDR2 ANQGSEA. Trimming at V came to 3 bases and at J to 0 bases, leaving 6 bases not matched to a gene. CDR3 sequence reads: CSVDPTGVSTDTQYF. In DNA form, the CDR3 reads TGCAGCGTTGACCCTACAGGGGTAAGCACAGATACGCAGTATTTT.

The chain couples TRBV11-1 to TRBJ2-7; 9 nucleotides match TRBD1. The CDR3 spans 15 residues. Trimming removed 3 bases from V and 2 bases from J; junction bases left unmatched: 5. CDR1 SGHAT and CDR2 FQDESV come from the germline V gene (reference sequence). The CDR3 DNA reads TGTGCCAGCAGCTTTTCGGACAGGGGAGCCTACGAGCAGTACTTC. It specifies CASSFSDRGAYEQYF.

The chain has TRBV15 and TRBJ1-3; D may be TRBD1 (5 bases). V lost 4 bases and J 0 bases, leaving 10 bases between the germline ends. From germline, CDR1 is LNHNV and CDR2 YYDKDF (reference sequence). This CDR3 is 15 amino acids long. The CDR3 coding sequence is TGTGCCACCAGCATGGTAGGGGACTCTGGAAACACCATATATTTT. Its translation: CATSMVGDSGNTIYF.

V gene TRBV28 combines with J gene TRBJ2-7; D gene uncertain. In germline, CDR1 is MDHEN, CDR2 SYDVKM. The length of the CDR3 is 16 residues. Deletions cut 4 bases from V and 0 bases from J, with 16 bases between. The CDR3 sequence is CASSSTYSESSYEQYF. CDR3 DNA sequence: TGTGCCAGCAGTTCGACTTACTCGGAAAGCTCCTACGAGCAGTACTTC. The full variable domain, with the rest looked up from reference TRBV28 and TRBJ2-7, is DVKVTQSSRYLVKRTGEKVFLECVQDMDHENMFWYRQDPGLGLRLIYFSYDVKMKEKGDIPEGYSVSREKKERFSLILESASTNQTSMYLCASSSTYSESSYEQYFGPGTRLTVT.

The CDR3 coding sequence is TGCAGCGTGAGGCCGTTTTCTAGCACAGATACGCAGTATTTT. This encodes CSVRPFSSTDTQYF. The chain employs TRBV29-1 and TRBJ2-3; D remains unclear. The ends were cut back, 6 bases at V and 0 bases at J, with 13 bases in the middle. The CDR3 length is 14 residues. Per the germline V gene, CDR1 is SQVTM and CDR2 is ANQGSEA.

The V call is TRBV5-1, the J call TRBJ2-1; 10 bases are shared with TRBD2. Germline CDR1 and CDR2: SGHRS and YFSETQ. The CDR3 extends over 16 amino acids. V was clipped by 4 bases and J by 2 bases; unmatched bases: 6. CDR3 bases: TGCGCCAGCAGCAATCTAGCGGGAGACGCCTACAATGAGCAGTTCTTC. The encoded protein is CASSNLAGDAYNEQFF.